This T cell receptor beta chain derives from a study of blood T cell repertoires in COVID-19. Patients of the Seattle cohort, enrolled during active infection, were followed longitudinally. Sequencing used immunoSEQ multiplex PCR; TCRdb keeps in-frame clones, though not all of them. The data show around 160,000 clones, approximately 90% seen once. The CDR3 contains 15 residues. CDR1 is MGHRA and CDR2 is YSYEKL in the germline V gene. The J segment lost 1 base and the V segment lost 4 bases, leaving 4 bases of the junction unmatched. The sample was peripheral blood. The chain links TRBV4-1 to TRBJ2-5; TRBD1 matches at 9 bases. The origin of this receptor is a man younger than 35 with COVID-19, enrolled during active disease. The CDR3 region is CASSRDRAFQETQYF. DNA for the CDR3: TGCGCCAGCAGCCGGGACAGGGCCTTCCAAGAGACCCAGTACTTC.